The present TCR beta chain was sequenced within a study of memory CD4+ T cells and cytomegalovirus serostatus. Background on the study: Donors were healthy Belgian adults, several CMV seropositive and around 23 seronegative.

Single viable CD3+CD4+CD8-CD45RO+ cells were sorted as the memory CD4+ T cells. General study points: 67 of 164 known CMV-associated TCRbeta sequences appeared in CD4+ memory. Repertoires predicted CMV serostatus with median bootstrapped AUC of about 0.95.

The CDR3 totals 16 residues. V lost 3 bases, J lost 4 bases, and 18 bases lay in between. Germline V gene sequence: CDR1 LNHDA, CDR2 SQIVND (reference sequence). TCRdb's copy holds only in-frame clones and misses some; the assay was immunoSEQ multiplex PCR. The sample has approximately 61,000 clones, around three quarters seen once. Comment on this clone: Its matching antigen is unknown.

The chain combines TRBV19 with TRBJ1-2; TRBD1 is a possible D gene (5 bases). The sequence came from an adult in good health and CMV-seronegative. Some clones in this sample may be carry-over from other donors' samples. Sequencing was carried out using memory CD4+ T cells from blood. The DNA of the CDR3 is TGTGCCAGTAGTATCCCCCCGGGACGGAATGGCTATGGCTACACCTTC. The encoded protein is CASSIPPGRNGYGYTF.